This T cell receptor beta chain was found in a study of cytomegalovirus exposure and HLA in healthy donors. Use of 60 Vbeta and 13 Jbeta primers characterized the PCR. Here immunoSEQ multiplex PCR was the method, and the copy in TCRdb shows in-frame clones only, minus some. Among about 140,000 clones, roughly four fifths were seen once, and the ten largest hold 3% to 3.5%. Germline V gives CDR1 LNHDA, CDR2 SQIVND (reference sequence). The CDR3 spans 15 residues. The trim removed 5 bases at V and 6 bases at J, leaving 4 bases unmatched. The rearrangement joins TRBV19 to TRBJ2-1, with TRBD2 identical over 13 bases. The origin of this receptor is a man between 18 and 29 years old in good health and CMV-seropositive. Input material: PBMCs. This CDR3 reads CASSLGTSGTNEQFF. The CDR3 DNA sequence: TGTGCCAGTAGTCTCGGGACTAGCGGGACCAATGAGCAGTTCTTC.